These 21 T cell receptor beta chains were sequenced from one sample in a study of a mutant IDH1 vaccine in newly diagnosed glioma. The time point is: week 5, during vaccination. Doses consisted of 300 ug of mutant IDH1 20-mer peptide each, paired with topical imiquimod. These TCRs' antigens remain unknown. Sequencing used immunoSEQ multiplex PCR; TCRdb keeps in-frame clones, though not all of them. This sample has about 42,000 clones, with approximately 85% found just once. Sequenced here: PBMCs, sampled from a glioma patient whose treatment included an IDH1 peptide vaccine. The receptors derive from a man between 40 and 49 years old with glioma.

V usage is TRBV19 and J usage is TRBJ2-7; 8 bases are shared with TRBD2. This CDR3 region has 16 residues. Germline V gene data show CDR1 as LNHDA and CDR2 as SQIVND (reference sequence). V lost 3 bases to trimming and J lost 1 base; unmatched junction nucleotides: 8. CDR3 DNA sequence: TGTGCCAGTAGTATTGGGAGAATAGCGGGATCCTACGAGCAGTACTTC. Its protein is CASSIGRIAGSYEQYF.

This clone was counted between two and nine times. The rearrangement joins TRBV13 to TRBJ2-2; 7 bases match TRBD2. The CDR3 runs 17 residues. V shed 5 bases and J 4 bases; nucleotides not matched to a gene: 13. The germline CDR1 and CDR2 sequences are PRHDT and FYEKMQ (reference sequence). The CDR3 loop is CASSLRKDGGGTGELFF. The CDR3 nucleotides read TGTGCCAGCAGCCTTCGGAAGGACGGCGGGGGCACCGGGGAGCTGTTTTTT. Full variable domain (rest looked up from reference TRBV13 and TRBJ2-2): AAGVIQSPRHLIKEKRETATLKCYPIPRHDTVYWYQQGPGQDPQFLISFYEKMQSDKGSIPDRFSAQQFSDYHSELNMSSLELGDSALYFCASSLRKDGGGTGELFFGEGSRLTVL.

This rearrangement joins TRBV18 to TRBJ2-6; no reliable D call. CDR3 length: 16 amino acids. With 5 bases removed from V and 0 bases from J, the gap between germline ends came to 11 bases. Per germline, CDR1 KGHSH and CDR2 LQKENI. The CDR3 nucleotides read TGTGCCAGCTCAAATGCGGATTACTCTGGGGCCAACGTCCTGACTTTC. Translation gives CASSNADYSGANVLTF. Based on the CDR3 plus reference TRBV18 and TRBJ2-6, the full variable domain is NAGVMQNPRHLVRRRGQEARLRCSPMKGHSHVYWYRQLPEEGLKFMVYLQKENIIDESGMPKERFSAEFPKEGPSILRIQQVVRGDSAAYFCASSNADYSGANVLTFGAGSRLTVL.

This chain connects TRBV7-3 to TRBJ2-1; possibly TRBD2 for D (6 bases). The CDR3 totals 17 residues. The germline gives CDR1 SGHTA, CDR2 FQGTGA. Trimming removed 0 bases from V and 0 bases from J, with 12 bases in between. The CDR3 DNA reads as TGTGCCAGCAGCTTAACGGGGAGGACGAGCTCCTACAATGAGCAGTTCTTC. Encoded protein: CASSLTGRTSSYNEQFF.

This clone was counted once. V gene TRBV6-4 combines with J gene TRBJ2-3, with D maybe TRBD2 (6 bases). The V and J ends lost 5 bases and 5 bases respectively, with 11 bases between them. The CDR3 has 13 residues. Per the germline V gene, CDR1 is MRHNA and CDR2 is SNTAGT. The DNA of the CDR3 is TGTGCCAGCAGTCGCGGGATGGAAGATACGCAGTATTTT. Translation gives CASSRGMEDTQYF.

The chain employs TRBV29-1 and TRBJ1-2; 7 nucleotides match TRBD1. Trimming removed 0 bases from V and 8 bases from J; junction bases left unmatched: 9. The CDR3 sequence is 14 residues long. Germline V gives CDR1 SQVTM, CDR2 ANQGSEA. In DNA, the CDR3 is TGCAGCGTTGAAGATCCCGACAGGGAAGGGGGCTACACCTTC. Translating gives CSVEDPDREGGYTF.

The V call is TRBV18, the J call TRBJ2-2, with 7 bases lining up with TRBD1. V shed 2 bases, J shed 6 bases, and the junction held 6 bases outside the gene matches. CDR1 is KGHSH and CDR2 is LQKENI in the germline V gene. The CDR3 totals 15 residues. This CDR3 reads CASSPIEGAAGELFF. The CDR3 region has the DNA TGTGCCAGCTCACCAATTGAGGGGGCGGCCGGGGAGCTGTTTTTT.

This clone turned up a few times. The CDR3 sequence: CASSLVMVSEQYF. The CDR3 DNA is TGTGCCAGCAGCTTAGTGATGGTTTCCGAGCAGTACTTC. The chain employs TRBV7-2 and TRBJ2-7, with D uncertain. The CDR3 covers 13 residues. V lost 1 base to trimming and J lost 6 bases, with 10 bases between them. Per germline, CDR1 SGHTA and CDR2 FQGNSA.

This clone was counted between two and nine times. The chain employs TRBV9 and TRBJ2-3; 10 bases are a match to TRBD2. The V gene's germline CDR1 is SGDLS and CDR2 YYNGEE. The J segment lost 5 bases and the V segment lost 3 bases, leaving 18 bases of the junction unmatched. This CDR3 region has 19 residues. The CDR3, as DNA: TGTGCCAGCAGCGCTCGCCTCCGGGGATTGGGACTAGCGAGAGATACGCAGTATTTT. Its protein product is CASSARLRGLGLARDTQYF.

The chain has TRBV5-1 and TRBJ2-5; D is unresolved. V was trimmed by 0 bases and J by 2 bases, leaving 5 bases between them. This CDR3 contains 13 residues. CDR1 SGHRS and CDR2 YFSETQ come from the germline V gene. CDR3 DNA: TGCGCCAGCAGCTTGGGGCGTCAAGAGACCCAGTACTTC. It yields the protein CASSLGRQETQYF.

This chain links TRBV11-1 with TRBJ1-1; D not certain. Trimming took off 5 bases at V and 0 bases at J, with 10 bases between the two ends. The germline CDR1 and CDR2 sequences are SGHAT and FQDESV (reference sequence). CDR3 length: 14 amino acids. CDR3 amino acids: CASSKRWMNTEAFF. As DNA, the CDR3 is TGTGCCAGCAGCAAGAGGTGGATGAACACTGAAGCTTTCTTT.

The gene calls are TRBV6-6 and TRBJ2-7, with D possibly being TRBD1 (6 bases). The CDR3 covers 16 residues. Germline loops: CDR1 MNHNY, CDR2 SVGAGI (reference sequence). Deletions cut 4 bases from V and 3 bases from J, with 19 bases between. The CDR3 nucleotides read TGTGCCAGCAGTTTACGCTTTTTGGACAGAGACTACGAGCAGTACTTC. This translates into CASSLRFLDRDYEQYF.

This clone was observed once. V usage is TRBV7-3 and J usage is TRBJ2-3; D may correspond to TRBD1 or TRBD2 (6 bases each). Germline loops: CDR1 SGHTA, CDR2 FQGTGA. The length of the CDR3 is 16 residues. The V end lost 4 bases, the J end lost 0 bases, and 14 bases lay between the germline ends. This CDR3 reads CASSSEGGSSTDTQYF. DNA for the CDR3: TGTGCCAGCAGCTCCGAGGGGGGAAGTAGCACAGATACGCAGTATTTT.

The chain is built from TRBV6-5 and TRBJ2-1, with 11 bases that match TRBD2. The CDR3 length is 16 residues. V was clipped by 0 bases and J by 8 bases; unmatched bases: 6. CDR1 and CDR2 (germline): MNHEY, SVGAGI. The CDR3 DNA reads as TGTGCCAGCAGTTACTCGACTAGCGGGATAGGGGATGAGCAGTTCTTC. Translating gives CASSYSTSGIGDEQFF.

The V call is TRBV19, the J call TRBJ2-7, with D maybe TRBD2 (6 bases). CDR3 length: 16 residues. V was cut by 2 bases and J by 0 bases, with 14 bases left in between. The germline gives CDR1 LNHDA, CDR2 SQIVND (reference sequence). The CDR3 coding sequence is TGTGCCAGTAGTATACAATCGGCGGGGACCTCCTACGAGCAGTACTTC. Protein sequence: CASSIQSAGTSYEQYF.

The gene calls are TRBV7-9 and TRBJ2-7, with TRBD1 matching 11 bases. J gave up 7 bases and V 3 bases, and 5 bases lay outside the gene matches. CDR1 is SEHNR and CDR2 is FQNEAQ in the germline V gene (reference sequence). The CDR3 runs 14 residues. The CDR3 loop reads CASSLPGQGVEQYF. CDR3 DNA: TGTGCCAGCAGCTTGCCGGGACAGGGGGTAGAGCAGTACTTC.

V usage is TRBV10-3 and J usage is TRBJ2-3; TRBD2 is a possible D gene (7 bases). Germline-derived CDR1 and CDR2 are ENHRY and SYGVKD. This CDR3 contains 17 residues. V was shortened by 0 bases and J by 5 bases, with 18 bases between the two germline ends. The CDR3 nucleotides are TGTGCCATCAGTGAGTCGCTACCCGGGGGCGGGAGAGATACGCAGTATTTT. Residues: CAISESLPGGGRDTQYF.

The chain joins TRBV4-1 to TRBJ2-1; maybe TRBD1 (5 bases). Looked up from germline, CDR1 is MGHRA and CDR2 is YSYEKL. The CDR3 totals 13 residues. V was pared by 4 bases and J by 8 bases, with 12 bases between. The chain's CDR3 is CASSPSRADEQFF. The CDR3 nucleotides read TGCGCCAGCAGCCCCTCCAGGGCCGATGAGCAGTTCTTC.

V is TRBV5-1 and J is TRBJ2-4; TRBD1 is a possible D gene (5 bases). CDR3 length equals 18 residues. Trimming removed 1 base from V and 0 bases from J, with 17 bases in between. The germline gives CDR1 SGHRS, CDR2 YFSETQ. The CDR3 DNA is TGCGCCAGCAGCTTGTTACCCCAGGGCCCTCTAGCCAAAAACATTCAGTACTTC. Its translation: CASSLLPQGPLAKNIQYF.

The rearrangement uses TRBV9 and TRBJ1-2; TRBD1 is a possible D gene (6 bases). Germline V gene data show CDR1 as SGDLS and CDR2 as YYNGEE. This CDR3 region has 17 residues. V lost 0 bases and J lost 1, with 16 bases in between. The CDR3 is CASSVATSGTSNYGYTF. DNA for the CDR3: TGTGCCAGCAGCGTAGCTACTTCCGGGACAAGTAACTATGGCTACACCTTC.

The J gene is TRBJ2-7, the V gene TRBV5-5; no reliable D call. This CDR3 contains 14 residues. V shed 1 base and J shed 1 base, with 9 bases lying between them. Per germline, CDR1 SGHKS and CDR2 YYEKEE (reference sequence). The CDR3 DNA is TGTGCCAGCAGCTTGTGGCAGAAGTCCTACGAGCAGTACTTC. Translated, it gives CASSLWQKSYEQYF.